This T cell receptor beta chain appears in the sequencing data of a study of CD4 T cells in relation to SARS-CoV-2 and coronaviruses. Study-wide background: Of the patients, about 8 were male, a few female, two Hispanic.

The germline CDR1 and CDR2 sequences are WNHNN and SYGVQD (reference sequence). The CDR3 spans 15 residues. V shed 6 bases and J shed 6 bases, with 18 bases lying between them. Of note for this clone: The antigen remains unidentified.

The study, taken as a whole, reports: Compared with monoreactive clones, crossreactive clones showed significantly weaker SARS-CoV-2 expansion. Around two thirds of donors had memory CD4+ clonotypes crossrecognizing SARS-CoV-2 and common cold coronavirus spike.

The data were produced by immunoSEQ multiplex PCR, yet TCRdb's version contains in-frame clones alone and is incomplete. The profile shows some 40,000 clones, over 75% of them singletons. J is TRBJ2-1 and V is TRBV10-1; D is perhaps TRBD1 (5 bases). The sample comprised memory CD4+ T cells from PBMCs. This clonotype was obtained from an adult with COVID-19. This CDR3 is CASSAQGSRVNEQFF. The CDR3 DNA sequence: TGCGCCAGCAGCGCTCAGGGTAGTAGGGTCAATGAGCAGTTCTTC.